This T cell receptor (beta chain) was documented in a study of response to subunit inactivated influenza vaccine. Each CDR3 protein gets one entry after TCRdb re-called the RT-PCR reads with MiXCR. The table has over 650,000 distinct CDR3 sequences, about a fifth seen once; the top ten hold approximately 10%. This clonotype appeared a few times. Germline V lookup: CDR1 SGDLS, CDR2 YYNGEE. V was trimmed by 1 base and J by 4 bases, leaving 10 bases between them. The CDR3 runs to 14 residues. The receptor's source is a man aged 50-59 years who received an inactivated influenza vaccine. This sequence joins TRBV9 and TRBJ2-3, with a possible D match to TRBD1 (6 bases). The material was PBMCs from blood, obtained more than 4 days after vaccination. The CDR3 DNA reads as TGTGCCAGCAGCGTAAGGGGGAGCGCAGATACGCAGTATTTT. This gives the protein CASSVRGSADTQYF. Full variable domain (remainder filled in from reference TRBV9 and TRBJ2-3): DSGVTQTPKHLITATGQRVTLRCSPRSGDLSVYWYQQSLDQGLQFLIQYYNGEERAKGNILERFSAQQFPDLHSELNLSSLELGDSALYFCASSVRGSADTQYFGPGTRLTVL.